This entry describes one T cell receptor (beta chain). Its cognate antigen has yet to be identified. Per-base qualities were not stored, and no clone one base away is much larger. This entry is derived from a study of T-cell reconstitution after alpha-beta-depleted transplantation in children (TCRdb year 2016). Background on the whole study: Using TCR repertoire profiling, the study followed T-cell immune reconstitution in a quantitative way in children after TCRalphabeta/CD19-depleted allogeneic hematopoietic cell transplantation.

The method was PCR. TCRdb names Illumina HiSeq 2500 as the instrument used. To normalize quantification of the TCRbeta repertoire, the TCR libraries were built with molecular barcoding that relied on unique molecular identifiers. TCRdb took the public reads, trimmed them with fastp at Q25, ran MiXCR for clone calling and kept in-frame beta chains. Rows are combined by CDR3 protein, so each entry shows the most common genes and DNA. The sample yields 450,000 to 600,000 distinct CDR3 sequences; around a third were counted once. The top ten clones comprise around 2.3% of the sample. The receptor comes from a human donor who donated a stem cell graft to a child with aplastic anemia. The sample was PBMCs from the stem cell graft donor, taken from the stem cell graft.

The CDR3 in this case is CSVEGRQGKANEQFF. At the DNA level, the sequence is TGCAGCGTTGAAGGGCGACAGGGGAAGGCCAATGAGCAGTTCTTC. Recombination linked TRBV29-1 to TRBJ2-1; the junction holds 8 bases that match TRBD1. The germline V gene encodes CDR1 SQVTM and CDR2 ANQGSEA. V is pruned by 1 base and J by 6 bases, leaving 8 bases of the junction without a gene match. The CDR3 measures 15 amino acids from cysteine to phenylalanine. Only the CDR3 portion is preserved as DNA: 45 bases, with reading frame beginning at the first base.